This T cell receptor (beta chain) was sequenced during a study of T-cell reconstitution after alpha-beta-depleted transplantation in children. The V gene's germline CDR1 is SGHKS and CDR2 YYEKEE (reference sequence). CDR3 length: 15 residues. With 0 bases removed from V and 0 bases from J, the gap between germline ends came to 7 bases. This clonotype was detected only a few times. The authors prepared the TCRbeta library with unique molecular identifiers. TCRdb independently ran MiXCR on the PCR reads; one entry per CDR3 protein. Altogether 350,000 to 500,000 distinct CDR3 sequences are present, roughly two fifths being singletons, with the ten largest covering 25% to 30%.

This specimen consisted of PBMCs, obtained before TCRalphabeta/CD19-depleted stem cell transplant. This clonotype was sampled from a girl aged 2-10 years with aplastic anemia, due to receive a stem cell transplant. The gene calls are TRBV5-5 and TRBJ1-5, with D uncertain. Here the CDR3 reads CASSLVGFSNQPQHF. CDR3 bases: TGTGCCAGCAGCTTGGTGGGTTTTAGCAATCAGCCCCAGCATTTT.